This T cell receptor beta chain was identified in a study of beta chain features in type 1 diabetes. Study background: Cell yields, age and gender were similar between patients and healthy donors. General observations from the study: There were fewer insertions and more deletions at the VDJ junctions of type 1 diabetes patients. Moderate but significant shortening of TCRB CDR3s was recorded in all four CD4+ subsets from Type 1 diabetes patients. No resolution was reached here on whether HLA type influences TCRB rearrangement.

TCRB transcripts that were expressed got sequenced, as all of the isolated RNA had been reverse transcribed. Profiling relied on immunoSEQ multiplex PCR, and the TCRdb table lists in-frame clones only, not all of them. The sample yields about 370,000 clones, 8.5% to 10% seen once. Only a few counts were recorded for this clone. The antigen is unknown. V lost 5 bases and J lost 3, with 8 bases in between. The CDR3 spans 13 residues. Per the germline V gene, CDR1 is LNHDA and CDR2 is SQIVND (reference sequence). Each sorted population was over 95% pure. The specimen was central memory CD4+ T cells from blood. The V call is TRBV19, the J call TRBJ1-3, with D perhaps matching TRBD1 (5 bases). This TCR derives from a man younger than 40 with type 1 diabetes. DNA of the CDR3: TGTGCCAGTAGTTCGGGGGATGGAAACACCATATATTTT. Its protein product is CASSSGDGNTIYF.